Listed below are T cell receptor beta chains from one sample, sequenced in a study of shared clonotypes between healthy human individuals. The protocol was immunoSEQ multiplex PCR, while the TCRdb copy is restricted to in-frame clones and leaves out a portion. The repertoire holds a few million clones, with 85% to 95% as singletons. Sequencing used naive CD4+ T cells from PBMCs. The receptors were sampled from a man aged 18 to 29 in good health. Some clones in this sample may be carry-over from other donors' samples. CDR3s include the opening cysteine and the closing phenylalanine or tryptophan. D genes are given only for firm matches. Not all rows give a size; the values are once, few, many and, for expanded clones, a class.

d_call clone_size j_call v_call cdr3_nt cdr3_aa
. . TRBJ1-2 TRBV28 TGTGCCAGCAGTTTAAACCCGGGACGGCTGAACTATGGCTACACCTTC CASSLNPGRLNYGYTF
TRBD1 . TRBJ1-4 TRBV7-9 TGTGCCAGCAGCTTGACAGGGTTGCCGGCTAATGAAAAACTGTTTTTT CASSLTGLPANEKLFF
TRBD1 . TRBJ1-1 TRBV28 TGTGCCAGCAGAATTTCACAGGGGGCGCTTGGCACTGAAGCTTTCTTT CASRISQGALGTEAFF
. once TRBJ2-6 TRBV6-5 TGTGCCAGCGGCCAACAGGGAGCTGGGGCCAACGTCCTGACTTTC CASGQQGAGANVLTF
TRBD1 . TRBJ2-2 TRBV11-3 TGTGCCAGCAGCTTAGGGTTTGGGACAGATCTCACCGGGGAGCTGTTTTTT CASSLGFGTDLTGELFF
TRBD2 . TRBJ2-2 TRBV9 TGTGCCAGCAGCGTAGTCGGAGTAGCGGGCTACGGTACCGGGGAGCTGTTTTTT CASSVVGVAGYGTGELFF
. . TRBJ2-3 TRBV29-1 TGCAGCGTAGGACAGCCACTAATAAATACGCAGTATTTT CSVGQPLINTQYF
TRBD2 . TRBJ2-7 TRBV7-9 TGTGCCAGCAGCTTAACCTTGAGGGAGGCGGCTAGCGGGTACGAGCAGTACTTC CASSLTLREAASGYEQYF
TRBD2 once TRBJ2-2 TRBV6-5 TGTGCCAGCAGTTTGGGGTCGAGCGGGGGCACCGGGGAGCTGTTTTTT CASSLGSSGGTGELFF
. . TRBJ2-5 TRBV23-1 TGCGCCAGCAGTCTCTCGACCCCCGCCAGAGAGACCCAGTACTTC CASSLSTPARETQYF
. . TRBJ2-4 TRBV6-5 TGTGCCAGCAGCGGGGTAGCCAAAAACATTCAGTACTTC CASSGVAKNIQYF
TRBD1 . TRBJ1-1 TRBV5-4 TGTGCCAGCAGCCAGACAGGGGGAACAAACACTGAAGCTTTCTTT CASSQTGGTNTEAFF
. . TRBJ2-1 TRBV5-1 TGCGCCAGCAGCTTGGTCCCGGGGGGCGAGCAGTTCTTC CASSLVPGGEQFF
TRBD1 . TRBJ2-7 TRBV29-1 TGCAGCGTCTCCGGACAGGGGGTCTCCTACGAGCAGTACTTC CSVSGQGVSYEQYF
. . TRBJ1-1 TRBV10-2 TGCGCCAGCAGTGAAAGGGTCCTGAACACTGAAGCTTTCTTT CASSERVLNTEAFF
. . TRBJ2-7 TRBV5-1 TGCGCCAGCAGCCGAACCTTGGACGGAACCTACGAGCAGTACTTC CASSRTLDGTYEQYF
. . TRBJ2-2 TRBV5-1 TGCGCCAGCAGAGCCGCCAGGGCCACCGGGGAGCTGTTTTTT CASRAARATGELFF
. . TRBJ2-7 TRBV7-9 TGTGCCAGCAGCTCATTGCGGGGCTTTCAGTACTTC CASSSLRGFQYF
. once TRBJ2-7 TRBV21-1 TGTGCCAGCGGCGGGGGGGAGCAGTACTTC CASGGGEQYF
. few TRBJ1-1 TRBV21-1 TGTGCCAGCAGCAACAGGGTTGGGGGGGCTTTCTTT CASSNRVGGAFF
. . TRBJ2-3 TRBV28 TGTGCCACAGGTTTGTCAGATACGCAGTATTTT CATGLSDTQYF
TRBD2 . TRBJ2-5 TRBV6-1 TGTGCCAGCAGTGCCCGGGGACTAGCCCCCTCGGGGGAGACCCAGTACTTC CASSARGLAPSGETQYF
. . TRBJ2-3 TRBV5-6 TGTGCCAGCAGCTCGCTCAACACAGATACGCAGTATTTT CASSSLNTDTQYF
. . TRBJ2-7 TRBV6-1 TGTGCCAGCAGTGCCTCCGGCACCTACGAGCAGTACTTC CASSASGTYEQYF
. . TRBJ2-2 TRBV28 TGTGCCAGCAGAGCGGGCGGGGCGGCTAACACCGGGGAGCTGTTTTTT CASRAGGAANTGELFF
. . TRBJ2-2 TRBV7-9 TGTGCCAGCAGCTTAGTTTTCAACACCGGGGAGCTGTTTTTT CASSLVFNTGELFF
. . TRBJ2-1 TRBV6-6 TGTGCCTTCTCAAAGGGGGGGGCTGAAGACAATGAGCAGTTCTTC CAFSKGGAEDNEQFF
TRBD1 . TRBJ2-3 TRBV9 TGTGCCAGCACCTTGAGGGGGACAGGGTCAGATACGCAGTATTTT CASTLRGTGSDTQYF
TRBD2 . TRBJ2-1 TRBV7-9 TGTGCCAGCAGCTCGGGACTAGCGGTCAATGAGCAGTTCTTC CASSSGLAVNEQFF
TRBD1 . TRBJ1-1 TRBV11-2 TGTGCCAGCAGCCCCCGGACAGGGATGAACACTGAAGCTTTCTTT CASSPRTGMNTEAFF
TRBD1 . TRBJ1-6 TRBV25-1 TGTGCCAGCAGTGAAAGGGACAGGGATAATTCACCCCTCCACTTT CASSERDRDNSPLHF
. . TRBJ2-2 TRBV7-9 TGTGCCAGCAGCTTCGGTCCAGGGGAGCTGTTTTTT CASSFGPGELFF
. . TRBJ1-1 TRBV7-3 TGTGCCAGCAGCTTAAACAAAAACACTGAAGCTTTCTTT CASSLNKNTEAFF
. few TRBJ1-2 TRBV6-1 TGTGCCAGCAGTGAAGGGAGGTACTATGGCTACACCTTC CASSEGRYYGYTF
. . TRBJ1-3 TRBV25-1 TGTGCCAGCAGTGATAGCGGGGGCTCTGGAAACACCATATATTTT CASSDSGGSGNTIYF
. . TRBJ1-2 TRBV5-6 TGTGCCAGCAGGGCAGGGTCCTATGGCTACACCTTC CASRAGSYGYTF
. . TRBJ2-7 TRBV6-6 TGTGCCAGCAGTACCGGTACGAGGGACTACGAGCAGTACTTC CASSTGTRDYEQYF
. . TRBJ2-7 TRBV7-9 TGTGCCAGCAGCGTCTCGGCCATAAGCTCCTACGAGCAGTACTTC CASSVSAISSYEQYF
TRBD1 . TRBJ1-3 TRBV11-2 TGTGCCAGCAGCCCGCGGAGACAGGGAGAAGGGCCCGGAAACACCATATATTTT CASSPRRQGEGPGNTIYF
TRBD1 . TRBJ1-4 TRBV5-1 TGCGCCAGCAGCTCGGGGACAGGGAGGGGTGAAAAACTGTTTTTT CASSSGTGRGEKLFF
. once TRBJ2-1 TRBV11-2 TGTGCCAGCAGCTTAGATGGTTACAGGGTACTGACTGAGCAGTTCTTC CASSLDGYRVLTEQFF
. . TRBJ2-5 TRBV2 TGTGCCAGCAGTGACAGGGGAAAGGCCCAGTACTTC CASSDRGKAQYF
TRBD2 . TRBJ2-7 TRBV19 TGTGCCAGTAGTTCAGGACTAGCGGGAGCTAGGTACGAGCAGTACTTC CASSSGLAGARYEQYF
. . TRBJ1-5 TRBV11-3 TGTGCCAGCAGCTTAGAAGGGCATGACCAGCCCCAGCATTTT CASSLEGHDQPQHF
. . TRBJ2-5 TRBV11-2 TGTGCCAGCAGCCCGAGTTCCCAGGAGACCCAGTACTTC CASSPSSQETQYF
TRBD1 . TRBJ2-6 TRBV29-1 TGCAGCGTCCGGTTACAGGGGTCTGGGGCCAACGTCCTGACTTTC CSVRLQGSGANVLTF
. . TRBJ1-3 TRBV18 TGTGCCAGCTCACCCTTGGCCGATGGGTTCTCTGGAAACACCATATATTTT CASSPLADGFSGNTIYF
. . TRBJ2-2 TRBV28 TGTGCCAGCAGTTCTCGGGACATTGCCGGGGAGCTGTTTTTT CASSSRDIAGELFF
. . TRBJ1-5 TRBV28 TGTGCCAGCAGTGCTACCGGGACATTGGCCATCATAAGCAATCAGCCCCAGCATTTT CASSATGTLAIISNQPQHF
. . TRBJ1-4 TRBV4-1 TGCGCCAGCAGCGCCCGGCGGCCTACTGGCGGTGAAAAACTGTTTTTT CASSARRPTGGEKLFF
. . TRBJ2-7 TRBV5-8 TGTGCCAGCAGCCGCCTTTCAGGGGTCTCCTACGAGCAGTACTTC CASSRLSGVSYEQYF
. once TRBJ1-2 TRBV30 TGTGCCTGGAGTGCACCCGGGACGACGGGTAACTATGGCTACACCTTC CAWSAPGTTGNYGYTF
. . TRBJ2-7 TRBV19 TGTGCCAGTAGTATAGATCTCAGGGACGAGCAGTACTTC CASSIDLRDEQYF